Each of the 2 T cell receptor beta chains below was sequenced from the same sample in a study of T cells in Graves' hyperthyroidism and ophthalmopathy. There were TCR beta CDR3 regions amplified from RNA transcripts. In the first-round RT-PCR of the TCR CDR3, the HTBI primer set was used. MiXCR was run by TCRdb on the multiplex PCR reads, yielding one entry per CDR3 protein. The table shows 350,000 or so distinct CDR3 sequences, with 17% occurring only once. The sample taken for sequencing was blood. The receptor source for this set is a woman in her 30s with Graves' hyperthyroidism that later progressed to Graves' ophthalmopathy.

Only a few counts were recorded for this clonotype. Here the CDR3 DNA reads TGCAGTGCTAGAGAAGGACGGGCCGTTGAAGCTTTCTTT. Translating gives CSAREGRAVEAFF. V gene TRBV20-1 combines with J gene TRBJ1-1; D remains unclear. Deletions cut 0 bases from V and 7 bases from J, with 12 bases between. The CDR3 is 13 residues long. Germline lookup yields CDR1 DFQATT and CDR2 SNEGSKA (reference sequence).

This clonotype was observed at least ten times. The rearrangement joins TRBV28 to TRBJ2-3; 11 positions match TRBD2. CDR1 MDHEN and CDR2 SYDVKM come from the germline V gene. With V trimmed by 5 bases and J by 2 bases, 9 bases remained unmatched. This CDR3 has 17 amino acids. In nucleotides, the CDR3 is TGTGCCAGCAGTCCTGAACTAGCGGGAGTTTTCACAGATACGCAGTATTTT. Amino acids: CASSPELAGVFTDTQYF.